This TCR beta chain comes out of a study of human T cells and chemical hapten exposure. This clonotype was observed a few times. Time point indicated: pre-sensitization, week 0. The treatment here: therapeutic diphenylcyclopropenone sensitization with weekly scalp DPC. Looked up from germline, CDR1 is GTSNPN and CDR2 is SVGIG (reference sequence). Trimming at V came to 4 bases and at J to 6 bases, leaving 0 bases not matched to a gene. CDR3 size: 12 residues. In the source study's methods: There were a median of around 96,000 TCRs per sample, with a range from roughly 20,000 to 690,600. Via MiXCR, TCRdb re-called the RACE reads, giving one row per CDR3 protein. The V and J calls reflect TCRdb's pipeline rather than the authors' work. The profile covers about 51,000 distinct CDR3 sequences, with around a tenth appearing a single time and 11% to 15% taken by the ten largest.

Specimen: whole blood, collected in connection with sensitization to the hapten diphenylcyclopropenone (DPC). The chain combines TRBV30 with TRBJ2-4; 10 nucleotides agree with TRBD2. This TCR was recovered from a woman aged 40 to 55 with alopecia areata. Some clones in this sample may be carry-over from other donors' samples. CDR3 sequence: CAWTSGGNIQYF. CDR3 DNA: TGTGCCTGGACTAGCGGGGGAAACATTCAGTACTTC.